This T cell receptor beta chain stems from a study of PD-L1 blockade in urothelial cancer. About the research overall: Bladder-origin urothelial cancer in males described about 85% of the 29 patients. T cells numbered a median of approximately 150,000 in the blood samples. Overall study results and limits: Below-median TCR clonality that was measured in pretreatment blood predicted better survival.

Repertoires were generated with immunoSEQ multiplex PCR, while TCRdb's copy carries only in-frame clones and drops some. The sample carries about 80,000 clones, roughly 87% recorded once. This clone was found a few times. Its antigen is not identified. V shed 5 bases and J 1 base; nucleotides not matched to a gene: 8. Per germline, CDR1 LNHDA and CDR2 SQIVND (reference sequence). CDR3 length: 16 residues. This sample comprised PBMCs, obtained around atezolizumab (anti-PD-L1) treatment. The clonotype originates from a woman in her 70s with urothelial cancer. V and J are TRBV19 and TRBJ2-1, with TRBD1 identical over 7 bases. The DNA for the CDR3 is TGTGCCAGTAGTCGGGGACAGCAGTTATCCTACAATGAGCAGTTCTTC. Translated: CASSRGQQLSYNEQFF.